The 25 T cell receptor gamma chains below come from one sample, sequenced in a study of gamma delta lymphoproliferative disorders and STAT genes. Sequencing used genomic DNA taken from PBMCs of patients and controls. TCRdb re-identified clones in the multiplex PCR reads via CATT. In the table there are more than 2,000 gamma-chain clones, about 12% of which are singletons. Sequenced: blood. The source is a human donor with gamma-delta T-cell large granular lymphocyte leukemia.

This clone is medium-sized in the sample. CDR3 bases: TGTGCCACCTGGGACGCCCATTATTATAAGAAACTCTTT. It is translated as CATWDAHYYKKLF. The J gene is TRGJ1 or TRGJ2, the V gene TRGV2. The J gene, not given by TCRdb, was assigned here from a germline match of the nucleotide sequence. Trimming removed 2 bases from V and 2 bases from J; junction bases left unmatched: 3. The CDR3 covers 13 residues. CDR1 is EGSNGY, CDR2 YDSYNSKV, per germline.

This clone was observed at least ten times. V gene TRGV4 combines with J gene TRGJ1 or TRGJ2. No J gene was available from TCRdb, and it was assigned here by a germline match of the DNA. Germline V lookup: CDR1 EGSTGY, CDR2 YDSYTSSV. With 3 bases clipped from V and 3 bases from J, the junction kept 2 bases outside the gene matches. This CDR3 is built from 12 residues. CDR3 DNA: TGTGCCACCTGGGATAGTTATTATAAGAAACTCTTT. It is translated as CATWDSYYKKLF.

This chain uses TRGV2 with TRGJP2. The J gene is absent in TCRdb and was assigned here via DNA matching to germline. V shed 3 bases and J 0 bases; nucleotides not matched to a gene: 13. Germline V gene data show CDR1 as EGSNGY and CDR2 as YDSYNSKV. There are 18 residues in the CDR3. The CDR3 region has the DNA TGTGCCACCTGGGACCGATCCACTGTCTATAGTAGTGATTGGATCAAGACGTTT. It encodes CATWDRSTVYSSDWIKTF.

In this sample, this clone turned up many times. The genes are TRGV10 and TRGJ1 or TRGJ2. No J gene is reported in TCRdb; it was inferred here by comparing the DNA with germline. TRGV10 is noted as an ORF with a role that remains uncertain. Trimming cost V 8 bases and J 3 bases; bases outside gene matches: 8. This CDR3 has 13 residues. The CDR3 is CAAWGTGYYKKLF. CDR3 nucleotide sequence: TGTGCTGCGTGGGGGACCGGTTATTATAAGAAACTCTTT.

This clone is classed as medium-sized. In DNA, the CDR3 is TGTGCCACCTGGGATAAAGGTGGTAAGAAACTCTTT. Translation gives CATWDKGGKKLF. This rearrangement joins TRGV8 to TRGJ1 or TRGJ2. Because TCRdb records no J gene, it was assigned here through a match of the DNA to germline. Germline V CDR1 and CDR2: VENAVY, YDSYNSRV. The V gene end was trimmed by 2 bases and the J gene end by 9 bases; junction bases not matched to a gene: 7. The CDR3 spans 12 residues.

This clone was detected ten times or more. The same CDR3 can be traced to other DNA sequences in this sample. As DNA, the CDR3 is TGTGCCACCTGGGACAGTCCCTGGAAGAAACTCTTT. The encoded protein is CATWDSPWKKLF. The V call is TRGV3, the J call TRGJ1 or TRGJ2. No J segment appears in TCRdb, so it was assigned here by matching the sequence to germline. The germline gives CDR1 VTNTFY, CDR2 YDVSTARD (reference sequence). This CDR3 has 12 residues. Losses at the gene ends were 1 base for V and 10 bases for J; bases not matched to a gene: 7.

In its sample, this clone is medium-sized. Because the CDR3's place on the DNA is in doubt, the DNA is left out and the CDR3 is given as listed by TCRdb. The V gene call reads TRGV11; no J gene was called. TRGV11 is recorded as an ORF, its role being uncertain. A total of 17 residues make up the CDR3, ends included. The CDR3 sequence is CTTVPAGSPFNYYKKLF.

Many counts were recorded for this clone. The chain has TRGV5 and TRGJ1 or TRGJ2. TCRdb lists no J gene, so it was determined here by aligning the DNA to germline. V lost 0 bases, J lost 3 bases, and 8 bases stayed unmatched. CDR1 is VINAFY, CDR2 YDVSNSKD, per germline. This CDR3 has 15 amino acids. The CDR3 spells CATWDRLRVYYKKLF. In nucleotides, the CDR3 is TGTGCCACCTGGGACAGGCTGAGGGTTTATTATAAGAAACTCTTT.

This clone is labeled medium-sized. The rearrangement joins TRGV10 to TRGJ1 or TRGJ2. Because TCRdb records no J gene, it was assigned here through a match of the DNA to germline. TRGV10 falls under the ORF class, with uncertain function. The CDR3 totals 13 residues. J was trimmed by 5 bases and V by 8 bases; bases with no gene match: 10. The CDR3 protein is CAAWGQRNYKKLF. CDR3 bases: TGTGCTGCGTGGGGGCAAAGGAATTATAAGAAACTCTTT.

By share, this clone ranks as medium-sized (0.01 to 0.1%). The sample has other DNA sequences that encode this CDR3 too. The chain uses TRGV4 and TRGJ1 or TRGJ2. The J gene is absent in TCRdb and was assigned here via DNA matching to germline. The CDR3 contains 14 residues. CDR1 EGSTGY and CDR2 YDSYTSSV come from the germline V gene. Trimming cost V 0 bases and J 1 base; bases outside gene matches: 3. The CDR3 protein is CATWDGLNYYKKLF. CDR3 DNA sequence: TGTGCCACCTGGGATGGGCTTAATTATTATAAGAAACTCTTT.

This clone is labeled medium-sized (0.01 to 0.1%). This sample also contains other DNA sequences that code for the same CDR3. The rearrangement uses TRGV5 and TRGJ1 or TRGJ2. The J gene was not available in TCRdb and was assigned here by matching the DNA to germline segments. Germline lookup yields CDR1 VINAFY and CDR2 YDVSNSKD. With 0 bases clipped from V and 3 bases from J, the junction kept 5 bases outside the gene matches. The CDR3 spans 14 residues. CDR3 region: CATWDRRGYYKKLF. The CDR3 DNA is TGTGCCACCTGGGACAGGCGGGGTTATTATAAGAAACTCTTT.

The V and J genes are TRGV10 and TRGJP2. TCRdb gives no J gene; it was assigned here by matching the DNA to germline. TRGV10 is classed as an ORF, of uncertain function. The CDR3 contains 17 residues. Trimming took 11 bases from V and 2 from J; bases not matched to a gene: 18. The CDR3 loop reads CAARPTPERSSDWIKTF. The DNA for the CDR3 is TGTGCTGCGCGGCCGACCCCCGAAAGGAGTAGTGATTGGATCAAGACGTTT.

A word on this clone: No DNA is shown, since the ends of the CDR3 on it are uncertain; the CDR3 is the one TCRdb lists. The J gene went uncalled, whereas the V gene is TRGV11. TRGV11 belongs to the ORF category, with a function that is uncertain. Termini included, the CDR3 measures 17 amino acids. The CDR3 loop is CTTVPAGLHTTGWFKIF.

This clone counts as medium-sized. The rearrangement joins TRGV3 to TRGJ1 or TRGJ2. As TCRdb names no J gene, one was assigned here on the basis of a DNA match to germline. CDR3 size: 14 residues. Germline CDR1 VTNTFY, CDR2 YDVSTARD (reference sequence). With 0 bases clipped from V and 6 bases from J, the junction kept 8 bases outside the gene matches. CDR3 in DNA: TGTGCCACCTGGGACAGGTTGGGGGTTTATAAGAAACTCTTT. It specifies CATWDRLGVYKKLF.

This clone was seen a handful of times. The protein TCRdb gives is from a much larger clone and does not agree with this DNA's translation at residue 4, likely a read error; the protein shown here comes from the DNA. The V gene is TRGV8; the J gene was not called. The length of the CDR3 is 11 residues. Germline CDR1 and CDR2: VENAVY and YDSYNSRV. The CDR3, as DNA: TGTGCCACCCGGGATATCGGTAGAAAGCTCTTT. Amino acids: CATRDIGRKLF.

Worth noting for this clone: TCRdb's listed protein matches a much larger clone and diverges from this DNA's translation at residue 13, likely through a read error; the protein shown comes from the DNA. The chain combines TRGV4 with TRGJP. TCRdb lists no J gene, so it was determined here by aligning the DNA to germline. After removal of 2 bases from V and 23 bases from J, the junction contained 15 bases not matched to a gene. The germline V gene encodes CDR1 EGSTGY and CDR2 YDSYTSSV. The CDR3 has 14 residues. This CDR3 is CATWDDTTGWFKVF. DNA of the CDR3: TGTGCCACCTGGGATGATACCACTGGTTGGTTCAAGGTATTT.

Sample share makes this clone medium-sized. This chain joins TRGV10 and TRGJP1. TCRdb supplies no J gene; here it was assigned by aligning the nucleotide sequence to germline. TRGV10 is flagged as an ORF with uncertain function. The ends lost 8 bases at V and 3 bases at J; junction bases unmatched: 7. The CDR3 consists of 14 residues. CDR3 DNA sequence: TGTGCTGCGTGGGATTATGCCACTGGTTGGTTCAAGATATTT. It codes for CAAWDYATGWFKIF.

This clone was counted many times. V and J are TRGV5 and TRGJ1 or TRGJ2. Assignment of the J gene here rests on matching the DNA to germline, because TCRdb gives none. V was pared by 0 bases and J by 12 bases, with 5 bases of the junction left unmatched. The germline V gene has CDR1 VINAFY and CDR2 YDVSNSKD. The CDR3 extends over 11 amino acids. CDR3: CATWDRPGKLF. Written as DNA, the CDR3 is TGTGCCACCTGGGACAGGCCGGGGAAACTCTTT.

At least ten counts were recorded for this clone. The V and J genes are TRGV3 and TRGJ1 or TRGJ2. The J gene, missing from TCRdb, was assigned here through DNA to germline matching. Germline V gives CDR1 VTNTFY, CDR2 YDVSTARD (reference sequence). This CDR3 has 14 amino acids. Trimming removed 0 bases from V and 6 bases from J; junction bases left unmatched: 8. CDR3 DNA: TGTGCCACCTGGGACAGGCGGTGTGTTTATAAGAAACTCTTT. Protein: CATWDRRCVYKKLF.

This clone occurred a few times. This chain uses TRGV9 with TRGJ1 or TRGJ2. Here the J gene was assigned by germline matching of the DNA, as TCRdb has none. Per the germline V gene, CDR1 is GITISATS and CDR2 is ISYDGTV (reference sequence). CDR3 length: 11 amino acids. With 12 bases clipped from V and 0 bases from J, the junction kept 5 bases outside the gene matches. The CDR3 DNA follows: TGTGCCAGCTCGAATTATTATAAGAAACTCTTT. This encodes CASSNYYKKLF.

In the case of this clone: This may be a read error: a much more frequent sequence differs by one nucleotide. The DNA is left out, because the CDR3 cannot be placed on it with certainty; the CDR3 is given as TCRdb lists it. Other DNA variants within this sample encode the same CDR3. The V gene corresponds to TRGV11; no J gene was called. TRGV11 is noted as an ORF with a role that remains uncertain. The CDR3 is 19 amino acids in total, end residues counted. CDR3 sequence reads: CTTVPAGLGTSSNYYKKLF.

This clone was seen at least ten times. The V call is TRGV4, the J call TRGJ1 or TRGJ2. TCRdb offers no J gene call, so here the DNA was matched to germline to obtain one. V dropped 6 bases and J dropped 0; count of bases not matched to a gene: 2. CDR1 and CDR2 (germline): EGSTGY, YDSYTSSV. The CDR3 length is 12 residues. CDR3 sequence reads: CATWLNYYKKLF. The DNA of the CDR3 is TGTGCCACCTGGTTGAATTATTATAAGAAACTCTTT.

With regard to this clone: A much larger clone sits a single nucleotide away, making a read error possible. The chain joins TRGV10 to TRGJ1 or TRGJ2. No J gene is reported in TCRdb; it was inferred here by comparing the DNA with germline. TRGV10 falls under the ORF class, with uncertain function. This CDR3 spans 13 amino acids. V lost 12 bases and J lost 7; bases outside the gene matches: 16. The CDR3 nucleotides are TGTGCTGCCCGTGGATTCAGGCACTATAAGAAACTCTTT. Amino acids: CAARGFRHYKKLF.

This clone was counted many times. The genes are TRGV3 and TRGJ1 or TRGJ2. The J gene, absent from TCRdb, was called here by matching the DNA to germline. Looked up from germline, CDR1 is VTNTFY and CDR2 is YDVSTARD (reference sequence). The V segment lost 1 base and the J segment 7 bases; nucleotides outside the gene matches: 1. This CDR3 is built from 11 residues. The CDR3: CATWDRYKKLF. CDR3 DNA: TGTGCCACCTGGGACAGATATAAGAAACTCTTT.

Sample share makes this clone medium-sized. This rearrangement joins TRGV4 to TRGJ1 or TRGJ2. Because TCRdb records no J gene, it was assigned here through a match of the DNA to germline. Germline V gene sequence: CDR1 EGSTGY, CDR2 YDSYTSSV. There are 14 residues in the CDR3. The junction had 5 bases not matched to a gene; V was cut back by 3 bases and J by 0 bases. CDR3 DNA sequence: TGTGCCACCTGGGATCCTTCGAATTATTATAAGAAACTCTTT. Amino acids: CATWDPSNYYKKLF.